This T cell receptor beta chain was captured by sequencing in a study of T cell repertoires in cytomegalovirus infection. Study at large: Well-studied HLA-B-restricted CMV epitopes were used in the study alongside recently identified HLA-C-restricted ones. Both CMV infection and a matching HLA type were indicated by public TCR beta signatures.

TCRdb re-called the reads with MiXCR, one entry per CDR3 protein. The sample carries about 890,000 distinct CDR3 sequences, around 29% recorded once. Germline lookup yields CDR1 SGHVS and CDR2 FNYEAQ. The CDR3 is 14 amino acids. A word on this clonotype: Its antigen remains unknown. An end of the junction differs from the germline gene, which may be a read error.

V and J are TRBV7-6 and TRBJ2-7; TRBD2 agrees at 7 bases. Sample: cultured CD8+ T cells from PBMCs, taken from culture after CMV antigen stimulation. The TCR comes from a human donor in good health (CMV status not recorded). Some clones in this sample may be carry-over from other donors' samples. The CDR3 protein is CASSLGRDSYEQYF. CDR3 sequence (DNA): TGTGCTAGCAGCTTAGGGAGGGACTCCTACGAGCAGTACTTC.